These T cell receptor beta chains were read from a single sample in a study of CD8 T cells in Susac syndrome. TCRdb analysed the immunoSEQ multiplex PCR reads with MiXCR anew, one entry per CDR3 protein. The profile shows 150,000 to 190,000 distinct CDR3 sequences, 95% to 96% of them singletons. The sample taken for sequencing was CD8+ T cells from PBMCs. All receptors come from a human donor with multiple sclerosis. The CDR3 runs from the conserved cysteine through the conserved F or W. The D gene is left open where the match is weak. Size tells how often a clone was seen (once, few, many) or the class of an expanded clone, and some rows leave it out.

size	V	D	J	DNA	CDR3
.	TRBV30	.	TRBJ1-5	TGTGCCTGGAGTCCGGGAATGAGAGGTCAGCCCCAGCATTTT	CAWSPGMRGQPQHF
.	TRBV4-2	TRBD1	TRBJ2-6	TGTGCCAGCAGCCAACCCTGGACAGGGGGCGACAGCTCTGGGGCCAACGTCCTGACTTTC	CASSQPWTGGDSSGANVLTF
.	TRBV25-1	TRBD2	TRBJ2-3	TGTGCCAGCAGTGAATTTAGCGGGGGGGCCGGAGATACGCAGTATTTT	CASSEFSGGAGDTQYF
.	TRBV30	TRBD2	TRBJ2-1	TGTGCCTGGAGTGAACCGGGACTAGCTCTAGGCTCCTACAATGAGCAGTTCTTC	CAWSEPGLALGSYNEQFF
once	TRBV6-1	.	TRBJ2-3	TGTGCCAGCAGCAAGGGGACGGGTGGGCCGGCCACAGATACGCAGTATTTT	CASSKGTGGPATDTQYF
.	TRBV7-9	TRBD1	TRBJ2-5	TGTGCCAGCCGCTGGACAGGCCACTCATTGAGGGAGACCCAGTACTTC	CASRWTGHSLRETQYF
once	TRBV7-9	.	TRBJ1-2	TGTGCCAGCAGCCCAGTAATCTATGGCTACACCTTC	CASSPVIYGYTF
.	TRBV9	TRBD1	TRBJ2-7	TGTGCCAGCAGCGTCGAGGGACAGGGGGATACCTACGAGCAGTACTTC	CASSVEGQGDTYEQYF
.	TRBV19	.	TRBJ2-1	TGTGCCAGTAGTATCACGAGGGAGACCTACAATGAGCAGTTCTTC	CASSITRETYNEQFF
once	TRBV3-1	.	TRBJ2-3	TGTGCCAGCAGCCAAGAAAAAGATACGCAGTATTTT	CASSQEKDTQYF
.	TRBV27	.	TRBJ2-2	TGTGCCAGCAGCACAAAAGCCCGCGGGGAGCTGTTTTTT	CASSTKARGELFF
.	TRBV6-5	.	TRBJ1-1	TGTGCCAGCAGCTATAACCCGTACAGGGAGCCCTTGGGGGGCACTGAAGCTTTCTTT	CASSYNPYREPLGGTEAFF
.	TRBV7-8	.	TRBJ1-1	TGTGCCAGCAGCTCCCTCGTGGACGGGGACACTGAAGCTTTCTTT	CASSSLVDGDTEAFF
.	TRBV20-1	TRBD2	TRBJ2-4	TGCAGTGCTAGAGATCTAGCGGAGCTAGCCAAAAACATTCAGTACTTC	CSARDLAELAKNIQYF
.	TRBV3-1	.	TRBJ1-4	TGTGCCAGCAGCCCCGGACACAATTTTGCAACTAATGAAAAACTGTTTTTT	CASSPGHNFATNEKLFF
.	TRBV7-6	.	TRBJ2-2	TGTGCCAGCAGCTTAGGGACATCGGGCACCGGGGAGCTGTTTTTT	CASSLGTSGTGELFF
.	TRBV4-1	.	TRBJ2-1	TGCGCCAGCAGCCCCACCTTTGACTCCTACAATGAGCAGTTCTTC	CASSPTFDSYNEQFF
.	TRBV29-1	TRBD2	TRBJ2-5	TGCAGCGTTGAGTCGCGGGGGGGTTTGCAGACCCAGTACTTC	CSVESRGGLQTQYF
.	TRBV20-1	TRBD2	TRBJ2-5	TGCAGTGCTAGAGTTCCGACTAGCGGGGGGGCGGAGACCCAGTACTTC	CSARVPTSGGAETQYF
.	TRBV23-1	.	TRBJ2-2	TGCGCCAGCAGTCAATCAACGATCGCCGGGGAGCTGTTTTTT	CASSQSTIAGELFF
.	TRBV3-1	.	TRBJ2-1	TGTGCCAGCAGCCAAGTGGGTTACTACAATGAGCAGTTCTTC	CASSQVGYYNEQFF
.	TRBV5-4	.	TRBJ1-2	TGTGCCAGCAGCTTGGGCGGGGACGGCTACACCTTC	CASSLGGDGYTF
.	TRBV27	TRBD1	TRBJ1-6	TGTGCCAGCAGTTTAAAGGGGGCTCATTCACCCCTCCACTTT	CASSLKGAHSPLHF
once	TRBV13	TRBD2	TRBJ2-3	TGTGCCAGCAGCCCGATGACTAGCGGGGGGACCCCAGATACGCAGTATTTT	CASSPMTSGGTPDTQYF
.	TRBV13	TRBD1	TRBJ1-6	TGTGCCAGCAGCTTAGGACAGGGGGCTAGTTCACCCCTCCACTTT	CASSLGQGASSPLHF
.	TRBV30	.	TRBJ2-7	TGTGCCTGGAAGGGGCCCCCACTCTACGAGCAGTACTTC	CAWKGPPLYEQYF
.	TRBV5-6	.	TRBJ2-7	TGTGCCAGCAGCTTGCGATACAAATCCTACGAGCAGTACTTC	CASSLRYKSYEQYF
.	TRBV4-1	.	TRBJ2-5	TGCGCCAGCAGCCAAGAGAGAGGGAACCAAGAGACCCAGTACTTC	CASSQERGNQETQYF
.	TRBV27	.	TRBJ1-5	TGTGCCAGCAGTAAAGCAGGGTCTTATAGCAATCAGCCCCAGCATTTT	CASSKAGSYSNQPQHF
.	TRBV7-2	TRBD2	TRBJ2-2	TGTGCCAGCAGCTCCTTAGCGGGGGGACGTAGGACCGGGGAGCTGTTTTTT	CASSSLAGGRRTGELFF